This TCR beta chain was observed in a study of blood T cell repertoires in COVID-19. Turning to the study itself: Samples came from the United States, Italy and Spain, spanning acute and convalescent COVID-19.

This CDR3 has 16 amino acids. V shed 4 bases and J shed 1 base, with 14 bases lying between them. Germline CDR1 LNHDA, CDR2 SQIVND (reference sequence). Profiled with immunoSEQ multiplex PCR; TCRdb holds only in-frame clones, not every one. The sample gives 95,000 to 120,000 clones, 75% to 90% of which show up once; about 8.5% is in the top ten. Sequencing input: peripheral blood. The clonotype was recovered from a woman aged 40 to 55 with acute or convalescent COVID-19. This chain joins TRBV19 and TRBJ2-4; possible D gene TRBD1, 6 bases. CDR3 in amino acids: CASSSPGELAKNIQYF. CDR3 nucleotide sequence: TGTGCCAGTAGTAGCCCAGGGGAGTTGGCCAAAAACATTCAGTACTTC.